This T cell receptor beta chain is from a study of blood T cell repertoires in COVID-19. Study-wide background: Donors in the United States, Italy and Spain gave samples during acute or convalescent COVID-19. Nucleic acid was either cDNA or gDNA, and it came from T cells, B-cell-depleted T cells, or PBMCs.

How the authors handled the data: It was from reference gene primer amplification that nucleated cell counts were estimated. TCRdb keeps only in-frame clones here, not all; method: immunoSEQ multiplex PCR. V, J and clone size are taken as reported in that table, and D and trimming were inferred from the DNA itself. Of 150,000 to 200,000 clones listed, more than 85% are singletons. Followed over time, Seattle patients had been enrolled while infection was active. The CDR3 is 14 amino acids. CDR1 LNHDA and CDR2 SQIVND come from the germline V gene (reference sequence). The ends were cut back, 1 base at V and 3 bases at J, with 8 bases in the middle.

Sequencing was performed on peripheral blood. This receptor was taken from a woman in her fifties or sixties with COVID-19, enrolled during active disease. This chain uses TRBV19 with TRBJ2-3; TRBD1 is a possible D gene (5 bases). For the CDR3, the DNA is TGTGCCAGTAGTATAGGACAGACTACAGATACGCAGTATTTT. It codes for CASSIGQTTDTQYF.